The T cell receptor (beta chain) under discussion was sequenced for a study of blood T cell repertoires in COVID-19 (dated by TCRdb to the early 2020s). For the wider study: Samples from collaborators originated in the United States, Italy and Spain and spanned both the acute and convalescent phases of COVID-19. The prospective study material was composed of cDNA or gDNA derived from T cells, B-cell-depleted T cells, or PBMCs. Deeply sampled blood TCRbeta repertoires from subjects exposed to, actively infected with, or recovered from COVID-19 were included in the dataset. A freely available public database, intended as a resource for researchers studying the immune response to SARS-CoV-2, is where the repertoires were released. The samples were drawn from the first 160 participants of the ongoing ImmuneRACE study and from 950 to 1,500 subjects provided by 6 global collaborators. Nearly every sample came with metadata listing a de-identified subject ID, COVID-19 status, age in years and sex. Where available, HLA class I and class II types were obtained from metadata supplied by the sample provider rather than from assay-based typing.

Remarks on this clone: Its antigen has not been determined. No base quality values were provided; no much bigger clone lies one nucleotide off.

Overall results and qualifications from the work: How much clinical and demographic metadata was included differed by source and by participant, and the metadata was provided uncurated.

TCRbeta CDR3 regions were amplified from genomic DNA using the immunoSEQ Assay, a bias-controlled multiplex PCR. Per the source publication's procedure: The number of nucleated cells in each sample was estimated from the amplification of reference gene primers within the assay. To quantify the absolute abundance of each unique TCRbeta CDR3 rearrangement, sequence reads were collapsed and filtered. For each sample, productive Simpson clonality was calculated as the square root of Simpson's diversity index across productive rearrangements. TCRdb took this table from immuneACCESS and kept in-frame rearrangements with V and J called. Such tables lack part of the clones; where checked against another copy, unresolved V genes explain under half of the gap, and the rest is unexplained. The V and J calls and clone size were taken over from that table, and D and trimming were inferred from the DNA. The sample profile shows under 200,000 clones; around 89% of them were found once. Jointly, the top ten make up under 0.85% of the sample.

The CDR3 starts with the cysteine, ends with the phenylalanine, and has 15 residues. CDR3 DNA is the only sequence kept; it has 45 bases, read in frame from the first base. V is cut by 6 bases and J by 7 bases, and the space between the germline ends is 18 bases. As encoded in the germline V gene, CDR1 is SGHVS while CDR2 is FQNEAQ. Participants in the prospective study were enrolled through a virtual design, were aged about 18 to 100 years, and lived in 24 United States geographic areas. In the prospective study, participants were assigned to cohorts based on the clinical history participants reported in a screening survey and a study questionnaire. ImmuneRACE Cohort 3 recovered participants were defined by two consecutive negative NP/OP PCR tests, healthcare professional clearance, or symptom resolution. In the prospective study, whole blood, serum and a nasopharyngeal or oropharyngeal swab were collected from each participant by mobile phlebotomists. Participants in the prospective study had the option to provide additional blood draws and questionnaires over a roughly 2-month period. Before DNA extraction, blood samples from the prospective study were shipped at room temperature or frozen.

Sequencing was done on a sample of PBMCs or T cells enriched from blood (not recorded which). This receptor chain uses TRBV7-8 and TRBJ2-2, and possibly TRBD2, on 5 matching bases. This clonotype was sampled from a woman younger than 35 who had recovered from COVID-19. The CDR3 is CASRLYGEWLGELFF. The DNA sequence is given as TGTGCCAGCAGGCTATACGGGGAGTGGCTCGGGGAGCTGTTTTTT.